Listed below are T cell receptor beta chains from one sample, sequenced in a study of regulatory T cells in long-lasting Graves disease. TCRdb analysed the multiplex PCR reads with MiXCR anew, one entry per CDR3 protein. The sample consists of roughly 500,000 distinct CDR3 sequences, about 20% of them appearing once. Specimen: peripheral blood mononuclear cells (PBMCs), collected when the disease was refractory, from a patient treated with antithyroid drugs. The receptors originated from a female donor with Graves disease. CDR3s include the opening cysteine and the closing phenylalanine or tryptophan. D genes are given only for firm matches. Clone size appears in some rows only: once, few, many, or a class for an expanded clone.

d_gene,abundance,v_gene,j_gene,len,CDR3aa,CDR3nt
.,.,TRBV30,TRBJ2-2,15,CAWNQGAPRTGELFF,TGTGCCTGGAATCAGGGAGCCCCGCGAACCGGGGAGCTGTTTTTT
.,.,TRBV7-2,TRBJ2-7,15,CASSLPSSYNYEQYF,TGTGCCAGCAGCTTACCGTCTAGCTATAACTACGAGCAGTACTTC
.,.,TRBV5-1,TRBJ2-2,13,CASSLTGNGELFF,TGCGCCAGCAGCTTGACGGGAAACGGGGAGCTGTTTTTT
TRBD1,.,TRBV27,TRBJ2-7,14,CASSRGDRDYEQYF,TGTGCCAGCAGTCGGGGAGACAGGGACTACGAGCAGTACTTC
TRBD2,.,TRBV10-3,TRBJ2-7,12,CAISEAGSEQYF,TGTGCCATCAGTGAAGCGGGGAGCGAGCAGTACTTC
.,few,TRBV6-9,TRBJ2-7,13,CASSYPQGIEQYF,TGTGCCAGCAGTTACCCACAGGGTATCGAGCAGTACTTC
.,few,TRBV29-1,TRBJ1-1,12,CSVEDGPTEAFF,TGCAGCGTTGAAGACGGCCCCACTGAAGCTTTCTTT
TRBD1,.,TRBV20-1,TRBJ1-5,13,CSARTGLSQPQHF,TGCAGTGCCAGGACAGGGCTGAGTCAGCCCCAGCATTTT
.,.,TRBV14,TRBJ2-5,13,CASSRIAQETQYF,TGTGCCAGCAGCCGAATAGCCCAAGAGACCCAGTACTTC
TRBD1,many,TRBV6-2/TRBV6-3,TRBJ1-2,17,CASSGRAVRTGDYGYTF,TGTGCCAGCAGTGGTAGAGCCGTCCGGACAGGGGACTATGGCTACACCTTC
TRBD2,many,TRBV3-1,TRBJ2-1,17,CASSQVAGGNSYNEQFF,TGTGCCAGCAGCCAAGTAGCGGGCGGAAACTCCTACAATGAGCAGTTCTTC
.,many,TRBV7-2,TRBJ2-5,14,CASSNARPTETQYF,TGTGCCAGCAGCAATGCCCGTCCCACGGAGACCCAGTACTTC
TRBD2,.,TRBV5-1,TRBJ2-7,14,CASSFLAEPYEQYF,TGCGCCAGCAGCTTCCTAGCGGAGCCCTACGAGCAGTACTTC
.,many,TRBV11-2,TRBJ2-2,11,CASTEAGELFF,TGTGCCAGCACTGAAGCCGGGGAGCTGTTTTTT
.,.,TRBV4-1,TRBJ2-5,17,CASSQGDILLFQETQYF,TGCGCCAGCAGCCAAGGTGACATACTCCTATTCCAAGAGACCCAGTACTTC
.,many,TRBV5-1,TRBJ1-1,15,CASSTSKGGNTEAFF,TGCGCCAGCAGCACGAGTAAGGGAGGGAACACTGAAGCTTTCTTT
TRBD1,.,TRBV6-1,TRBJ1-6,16,CASSWTTGTDNSPLHF,TGTGCCAGCAGCTGGACCACCGGGACAGATAATTCACCCCTCCACTTT
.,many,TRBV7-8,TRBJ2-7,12,CASSPQTPEQYF,TGTGCCAGCAGCCCACAAACCCCCGAGCAGTACTTC
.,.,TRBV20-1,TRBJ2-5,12,CSAVLGGETQYF,TGCAGTGCCGTACTGGGCGGAGAGACCCAGTACTTC
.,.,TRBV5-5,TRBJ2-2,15,CASSLWGRNTGELFF,TGTGCCAGCAGCTTGTGGGGCCGGAACACCGGGGAGCTGTTTTTT
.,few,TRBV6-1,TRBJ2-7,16,CASTGLRTGPNYEQHF,TGTGCCAGCACCGGATTACGTACAGGGCCCAACTACGAGCAGCACTTC
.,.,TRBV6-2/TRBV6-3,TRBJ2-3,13,CASSDRTSDTQYF,TGTGCCAGCAGTGATCGAACTTCGGATACGCAGTATTTT
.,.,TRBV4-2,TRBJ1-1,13,CASSQDRQSEAFF,TGTGCCAGCAGCCAAGACCGACAGAGTGAAGCTTTCTTT
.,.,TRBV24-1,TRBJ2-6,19,CATSDLPSRGRAGANVLTF,TGTGCCACCAGTGATTTGCCCTCAAGGGGGAGGGCTGGGGCCAACGTCCTGACTTTC
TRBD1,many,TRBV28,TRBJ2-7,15,CASSFGDRVGHEQYF,TGTGCCAGCAGTTTCGGGGACAGGGTGGGCCACGAGCAGTACTTC
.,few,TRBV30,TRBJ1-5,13,CAWSSGMDQPQHF,TGTGCCTGGAGCTCGGGGATGGATCAGCCCCAGCATTTT
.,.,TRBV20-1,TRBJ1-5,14,CSAIGRVSNQPQHF,TGCAGTGCTATAGGGAGGGTTAGCAATCAGCCCCAGCATTTT
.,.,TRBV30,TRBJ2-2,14,CAWIKTGNTGELFF,TGTGCCTGGATAAAAACAGGAAACACCGGGGAGCTGTTTTTT
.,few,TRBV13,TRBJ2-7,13,CASSLVGLVGQYF,TGTGCCAGCAGCTTAGTGGGCCTCGTCGGGCAGTACTTC
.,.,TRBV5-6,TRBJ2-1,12,CASSLEAGWEFF,TGTGCCAGCAGCTTGGAGGCGGGATGGGAGTTCTTC
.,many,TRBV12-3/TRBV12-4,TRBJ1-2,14,CASSLGLAHYGYTF,TGTGCCAGCAGTCTGGGACTAGCACACTATGGCTACACCTTC
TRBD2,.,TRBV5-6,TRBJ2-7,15,CASSLLTGGAYEQYF,TGTGCCAGCAGCTTGCTAACGGGAGGAGCCTACGAGCAGTACTTC
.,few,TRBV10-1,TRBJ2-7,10,CASVIYEQYF,TGCGCCAGCGTGATCTACGAGCAGTACTTC
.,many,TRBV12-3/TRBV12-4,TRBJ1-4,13,CASSLAGVEKLFF,TGTGCCAGCAGTTTAGCAGGGGTTGAAAAACTGTTTTTT
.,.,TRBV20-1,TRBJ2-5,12,CSARRVRETQYF,TGCAGTGCCCGGCGAGTAAGGGAGACCCAGTACTTC
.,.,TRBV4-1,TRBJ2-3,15,CASSHHTTSTDTQYF,TGCGCCAGCAGCCATCACACAACTAGCACAGATACGCAGTATTTT
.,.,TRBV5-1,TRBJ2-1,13,CASSLSRVEEQFF,TGCGCCAGCAGCTTGTCTAGGGTTGAGGAGCAGTTCTTC
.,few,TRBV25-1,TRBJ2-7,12,CASRAGSGEQYF,TGTGCCAGCAGGGCGGGGTCCGGCGAGCAGTACTTC
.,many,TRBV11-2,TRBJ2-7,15,CASSLGSGPFYEQYF,TGTGCCAGCAGCTTAGGAAGCGGGCCATTCTACGAGCAGTACTTC
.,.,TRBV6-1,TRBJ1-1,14,CASSRDHTNTEAFF,TGTGCCAGCAGCCGCGACCACACGAACACTGAAGCTTTCTTT
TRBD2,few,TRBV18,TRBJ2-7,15,CASSPRLADSYEQYF,TGTGCCAGCTCACCGCGACTAGCGGATTCCTACGAGCAGTACTTC
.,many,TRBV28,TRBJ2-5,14,CASIPTALQETQYF,TGTGCCAGCATCCCAACGGCACTACAAGAGACCCAGTACTTC
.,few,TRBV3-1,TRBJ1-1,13,CASSHGHWAEAFF,TGTGCCAGCAGCCATGGACATTGGGCTGAAGCTTTCTTT
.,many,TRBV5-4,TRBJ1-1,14,CASSLARANTEAFF,TGTGCCAGCAGCTTGGCGCGGGCGAACACTGAAGCTTTCTTT
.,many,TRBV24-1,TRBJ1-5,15,CATSDPGHPDQPQHF,TGTGCCACCAGTGATCCGGGACACCCTGATCAGCCCCAGCATTTT
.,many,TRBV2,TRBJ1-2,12,CASGAEAGGYTF,TGTGCCAGCGGGGCGGAGGCGGGTGGCTACACCTTC
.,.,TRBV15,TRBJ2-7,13,CATSRDIYHEQYF,TGTGCCACCAGCAGAGATATCTACCACGAGCAGTACTTC
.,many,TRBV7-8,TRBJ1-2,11,CASSSQYGYTF,TGTGCCAGCAGCTCACAGTATGGCTACACCTTC
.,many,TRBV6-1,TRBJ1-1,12,CASRPGQTEAFF,TGTGCCAGCAGACCCGGACAGACTGAAGCTTTCTTT
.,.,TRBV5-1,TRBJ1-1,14,CASSFGVGDTEAFF,TGCGCCAGCAGTTTTGGCGTGGGGGACACTGAAGCTTTCTTT
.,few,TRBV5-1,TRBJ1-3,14,CASSLGRDGNTIYF,TGCGCCAGCAGCTTGGGAAGGGATGGAAACACCATATATTTT
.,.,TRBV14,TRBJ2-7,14,CASSPVSAVYEQYF,TGTGCCAGCAGCCCAGTTTCGGCGGTCTACGAGCAGTACTTC
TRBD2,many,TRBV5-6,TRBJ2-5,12,CASGGVLETQYF,TGTGCCAGCGGGGGGGTTCTGGAGACCCAGTACTTC